This record concerns one TCR beta chain sequence. The CDR3 has 16 residues. The junction had 3 bases not matched to a gene; V was cut back by 0 bases and J by 3 bases. CDR1 is SGHDT and CDR2 is YYEEEE in the germline V gene. Use of 60 Vbeta and 13 Jbeta primers characterized the PCR. Method: immunoSEQ multiplex PCR; TCRdb's copy keeps in-frame clones and lacks some. Among fewer than 250,000 clones, about 80% were seen once, and the ten largest hold roughly 0.99%. This sample was taken from a study of cytomegalovirus exposure and HLA in healthy donors. Overall study: Unique TCR beta sequences numbering some 120 million came from around 180 million T cells in an earlier analysis.

V gene TRBV5-6 combines with J gene TRBJ2-1; 10 nucleotides agree with TRBD1. The origin of this receptor is a woman in her 40s in good health and CMV-seronegative. Specimen: PBMCs. The CDR3 DNA sequence: TGTGCCAGCAGCTTGGCGGGGACAGGGGTCTACAATGAGCAGTTCTTC. It translates to CASSLAGTGVYNEQFF.